The 27 T cell receptor delta chains reported below all come from one sample, sequenced in a study of gamma-delta T cells after stem cell transplantation. TCRdb reanalyzed the RT-PCR reads using CATT. The sample lists roughly 3,100 delta-chain clones, 20% to 25% occurring once. Sequencing was carried out using gamma-delta T cells. These receptors originate from a human donor. It is not recorded whose cells these are; they may come from a transplant donor.

This clone is medium-sized (0.01 to 0.1%) within its sample. The V and J genes are TRDV2 and TRDJ1; 8 nucleotides match TRDD3. The CDR3 contains 19 residues. With V trimmed by 3 bases and J by 1 base, 18 bases remained unmatched. Germline-derived CDR1 and CDR2 are GEAIGNYY and EKD. The CDR3 bases are TGTGCCTGTGACCCCACCCCGTACTGGGGGTCCCCGGGCACCGATAAACTCATCTTT. This translates into CACDPTPYWGSPGTDKLIF.

Comment on this clone: TCRdb records a much larger clone's protein for this DNA, with a difference at residue 6 that likely arises from a read error; the protein given is the translation of the DNA. The chain is built from TRDV2 and TRDJ1; 10 bases match TRDD3. Per germline, CDR1 GEAIGNYY and CDR2 EKD. V gave up 3 bases and J gave up 0 bases; unmatched junction bases: 6. The CDR3 runs 16 residues. The CDR3 nucleotides read TGTGCCTGTGACTCCATGCTGGGGGATAACACCGATAAACTCATCTTT. It specifies CACDSMLGDNTDKLIF.

With respect to this clone: This sequence is one base from a far larger clone and is likely a read error. This specimen includes other DNA sequences encoding the same CDR3. The chain employs TRDV1 and TRDJ2; 12 nucleotides line up with TRDD3. J lost 0 bases, V lost 5 bases, and 22 bases had no gene match. CDR1 and CDR2 (germline): TSWWSYY, QGS. CDR3 length equals 23 residues. Here the CDR3 DNA reads TGTGCTCTTGGGCTCTTCCTAAACCTGGGGGATACGTTTTTAGGAACTTTGACAGCACAACTCTTCTTT. It codes for CALGLFLNLGDTFLGTLTAQLFF.

This clone was seen a few times. The chain recombines TRDV1 with TRDJ1, with 9 bases matching TRDD3. The CDR3 extends over 23 amino acids. Germline values: CDR1 TSWWSYY, CDR2 QGS. Losses at the gene ends were 0 bases for V and 0 bases for J; bases not matched to a gene: 23. The CDR3, as DNA: TGTGCTCTTGGGGAACTCCGCCCTTCCTCGAGGGGGTTACTGGGGGACGACACCGATAAACTCATCTTT. Amino acids: CALGELRPSSRGLLGDDTDKLIF.

The rearrangement links TRDV1 to TRDJ1; D is unclear. The CDR3 contains 17 residues. Germline assignment: CDR1 TSWWSYY and CDR2 QGS. V was trimmed by 2 bases and J by 0 bases, leaving 16 bases between them. CDR3 bases: TGTGCTCTTGGGGAAGTCCCCCCCTCTCCGTACACCGATAAACTCATCTTT. Amino acid sequence: CALGEVPPSPYTDKLIF.

In the case of this clone: TCRdb's protein, taken from a much larger clone, differs from this DNA's translation at residue 7, likely owing to a read error; the protein displayed comes from the DNA. CDR3 bases: TGTGCCTGTGACACGATGGCGGACGACGATAAACTCATCTTT. Its translation is CACDTMADDDKLIF. This chain joins TRDV2 and TRDJ1; D is unresolved. The V and J ends lost 1 base and 4 bases respectively, with 12 bases between them. CDR1 is GEAIGNYY, CDR2 EKD, per germline. The CDR3 totals 14 residues.

This clone came up a few times. A far larger clone lies a single base away; this is likely a read error. The chain uses TRDV2 and TRDJ1; TRDD3 agrees at 8 bases. Germline CDR1 and CDR2: GEAIGNYY and EKD. V was pared by 6 bases and J by 3 bases, with 17 bases of the junction left unmatched. The CDR3 length is 17 residues. The CDR3 loop reads CACPRLGGSSGSDKLIF. The DNA for the CDR3 is TGTGCCTGTCCGAGACTGGGGGGATCGAGTGGGTCCGATAAACTCATCTTT.

This clone appeared many times. The chain has TRDV2 and TRDJ1, with D perhaps matching TRDD3 (5 bases). This CDR3 region has 15 residues. CDR1 is GEAIGNYY and CDR2 is EKD in the germline V gene. Trimming took off 3 bases at V and 0 bases at J, with 13 bases between the two ends. CDR3 loop: CACDLWGQYTDKLIF. The CDR3 nucleotides read TGTGCCTGTGACTTATGGGGACAGTACACCGATAAACTCATCTTT.

This clone is medium-sized within its sample. The chain joins TRDV2 to TRDJ1; 9 nucleotides line up with TRDD3. From germline, CDR1 is GEAIGNYY and CDR2 EKD. The V and J ends lost 1 base and 0 bases, in that order; junction bases with no gene match: 11. The CDR3 is made up of 18 amino acids. CDR3 nucleotides: TGTGCCTGTGACACTGTACTGGGGGACCCCCAATACACCGATAAACTCATCTTT. Amino acid sequence: CACDTVLGDPQYTDKLIF.

This clone is categorized as medium-sized. This chain uses TRDV2 with TRDJ1; 7 nucleotides align to TRDD3. V lost 2 bases and J lost 3; bases outside the gene matches: 14. This CDR3 is 17 amino acids long. CDR1 and CDR2 (germline): GEAIGNYY, EKD. In nucleotides, the CDR3 is TGTGCCTGTGACAGAGTAGGGGGGATCCCTCTTGCCGATAAACTCATCTTT. Translating gives CACDRVGGIPLADKLIF.

Details on this clone: The protein TCRdb lists belongs to a much larger clone and differs from this DNA's translation at residue 7, which points to a read error; the protein shown is made from the DNA. The chain is built from TRDV2 and TRDJ1; 13 bases line up with TRDD3. The CDR3 length is 16 residues. CDR1 GEAIGNYY and CDR2 EKD come from the germline V gene. V shed 1 base, J shed 7 bases, and the junction held 8 bases outside the gene matches. The CDR3: CACDTLTLGDTGKLIF. The CDR3 DNA follows: TGTGCCTGTGACACGCTAACACTGGGGGATACGGGTAAACTCATCTTT.

This clone was picked up many times. Within the sample, other DNA sequences also encode this same CDR3. The CDR3 DNA reads TGTGCTCTTGGGGAAAGGGACGAAGGGGTCTCTATGGAACTCATCTTT. Translated: CALGERDEGVSMELIF. The rearrangement joins TRDV1 to TRDJ1; D call uncertain. Germline CDR1 reads TSWWSYY; CDR2 reads QGS. The length of the CDR3 is 16 residues. V was trimmed by 2 bases and J by 9 bases, leaving 22 bases between them.

This clone showed up just a few times. This clone may be a read error of a much larger clone one base away. Other DNA sequences of this sample code for an identical CDR3. The V gene is TRDV1, the J gene TRDJ1; no firm D call. The CDR3 has 18 amino acids. Germline V gene data show CDR1 as TSWWSYY and CDR2 as QGS. V was shortened by 1 base and J by 7 bases, with 25 bases between the two germline ends. CDR3 region: CALGEQAPRLRSARKLIF. In DNA, the CDR3 is TGTGCTCTTGGGGAACAGGCCCCGCGACTGCGGTCTGCCCGTAAACTCATCTTT.

This clone showed up just once. For this DNA, TCRdb reports the protein of a much larger clone, which diverges at residue 10, most likely from a read error; the protein presented here is translated directly from the DNA. The chain combines TRDV2 with TRDJ1, with 7 bases fitting TRDD3. V trimming: 3 bases; J trimming: 5 bases; junction bases outside the gene matches: 14. The CDR3 covers 16 residues. CDR1 is GEAIGNYY and CDR2 is EKD in the germline V gene. The CDR3 nucleotides read TGTGCCTGTGACTTCTTGGAGGGATACACGGGGGATAAACTCATCTTT. This sequence encodes CACDFLEGYTGDKLIF.

With respect to this clone: The TCRdb record carries a much larger clone's protein, which differs from this DNA's translation at residue 8; a read error is the likely cause, and the protein listed here is the DNA translation. The chain has TRDV2 and TRDJ1; D gene unclear. Germline values: CDR1 GEAIGNYY, CDR2 EKD. The CDR3 runs to 13 residues. Trimming shortened V by 3 bases and J by 2 bases, and 9 bases separated the two germline ends. CDR3 sequence reads: CACDQLRTDKLIF. In DNA form, the CDR3 reads TGTGCCTGTGACCAACTGAGGACCGATAAACTCATCTTT.

As to this clone: Germline and junction disagree at one end, which may indicate a read error. V gene TRDV2 combines with J gene TRDJ1; D perhaps matches TRDD2 (5 bases). The length of the CDR3 is 16 residues. Germline V CDR1 and CDR2: GEAIGNYY, EKD. The CDR3 loop reads CACDSLRGTYTDKPIF. Here the CDR3 DNA reads TGTGCCTGTGACTCCCTACGGGGTACATACACCGATAAACCCATCTTT.

This clone is labeled medium-sized. The sample has other DNA sequences that encode this CDR3 too. The V call is TRDV2, the J call TRDJ3, with 9 bases lining up with TRDD3. The CDR3 consists of 16 residues. Unmatched junction bases numbered 6, after V lost 0 bases and J lost 10 bases. Germline values: CDR1 GEAIGNYY, CDR2 EKD. The CDR3 loop is CACDTVGDIETRQMFF. The CDR3 DNA follows: TGTGCCTGTGACACCGTGGGGGATATAGAGACCCGACAGATGTTTTTC.

As regards this clone: The protein that TCRdb holds for this DNA derives from a much larger clone and differs from the translated DNA at residue 8, which likely indicates a read error; the protein shown here is translated from the DNA. The chain employs TRDV2 and TRDJ1, with D hard to call. The germline V gene has CDR1 GEAIGNYY and CDR2 EKD. This CDR3 contains 14 residues. Trimming removed 0 bases from V and 1 base from J, with 8 bases in between. CDR3: CACDTLESTDKLIF. Here the CDR3 DNA reads TGTGCCTGTGACACCCTGGAGAGCACCGATAAACTCATCTTT.

This clone appeared a few times. The gene calls are TRDV1 and TRDJ1; 10 bases are shared with TRDD3. There are 18 residues in the CDR3. The junction had 15 bases not matched to a gene; V was cut back by 2 bases and J by 6 bases. CDR1 is TSWWSYY, CDR2 QGS, per germline. The chain's CDR3 is CALGENSYRSTGGYKLIF. Written as DNA, the CDR3 is TGTGCTCTTGGGGAAAATTCCTACCGAAGTACTGGGGGATATAAACTCATCTTT.

The genes are TRDV1 and TRDJ1; D may correspond to TRDD2 or TRDD3 (6 bases each). Germline CDR1 is TSWWSYY and CDR2 is QGS. The V end was cut by 0 bases, the J end by 0 bases, with 29 bases between. This CDR3 contains 22 residues. The CDR3 is CALGELGASSPSRGRYTDKLIF. As DNA, the CDR3 is TGTGCTCTTGGGGAACTTGGGGCTTCCTCCCCGTCGAGGGGGAGGTACACCGATAAACTCATCTTT.

About this clone: A far bigger clonotype differs at one base, so this is likely a read error. The same CDR3 also results from other DNA sequences found in this sample. The rearrangement links TRDV2 to TRDJ1; TRDD3 matches at 8 bases. Germline V gene sequence: CDR1 GEAIGNYY, CDR2 EKD. This CDR3 is 18 amino acids long. V lost 4 bases, J lost 2 bases, and 17 bases stayed unmatched. DNA for the CDR3: TGTGCCTGTGAACTACTGGGGGTCGACCGATCGTTTACCGATAAACTCATCTTT. It is translated as CACELLGVDRSFTDKLIF.

In its sample, this clone ranks as medium-sized (0.01 to 0.1%). The genes are TRDV2 and TRDJ1, with 11 bases fitting TRDD3. This CDR3 has 16 amino acids. The J segment lost 4 bases and the V segment lost 1 base, leaving 7 bases of the junction unmatched. CDR1 is GEAIGNYY, CDR2 EKD, per germline. The DNA of the CDR3 is TGTGCCTGTGACACTATGCTGGGGGATACTAACGATAAACTCATCTTT. Residues: CACDTMLGDTNDKLIF.

As regards this clone: This clone may be a read error of a much larger clone one base away. Other DNA sequences of this sample code for an identical CDR3. The V and J genes are TRDV2 and TRDJ1; 11 bases agree with TRDD3. The CDR3 sequence is 16 residues long. CDR1 is GEAIGNYY and CDR2 is EKD in the germline V gene. Trimming at V came to 1 base and at J to 3 bases, leaving 6 bases not matched to a gene. The CDR3 loop is CACDTLGDTKSDKLIF. The CDR3 nucleotides are TGTGCCTGTGACACATTGGGGGATACGAAGTCCGATAAACTCATCTTT.

The table lists this clone with a few counts. A far larger clone is only one base removed, so a read error is likely. Other DNA sequences within the sample encode an identical CDR3. The rearrangement uses TRDV2 and TRDJ1, with 10 bases aligning to TRDD3. CDR1 and CDR2 from the germline V gene are GEAIGNYY and EKD. V dropped 3 bases and J dropped 0; count of bases not matched to a gene: 9. CDR3 size: 17 residues. The CDR3 DNA reads as TGTGCCTGTGACCCCCTGGGGGATAGCCGAAACACCGATAAACTCATCTTT. Translating gives CACDPLGDSRNTDKLIF.

This clone turned up a few times. A much larger clone differs by one base, so this may be a read error. This sequence joins TRDV1 and TRDJ1; TRDD3 is a possible D gene (6 bases). The V end was cut by 0 bases, the J end by 1 base, with 24 bases between. Germline V gene sequence: CDR1 TSWWSYY, CDR2 QGS. The length of the CDR3 is 20 residues. The CDR3 loop reads CALGELRWEANWVITDKLIF. The DNA of the CDR3 is TGTGCTCTTGGGGAACTTCGGTGGGAGGCGAACTGGGTGATCACCGATAAACTCATCTTT.

This clone is labeled medium-sized (0.01 to 0.1%). The chain couples TRDV2 to TRDJ1, with D perhaps matching TRDD3 (5 bases). This CDR3 region has 15 residues. Germline CDR1 and CDR2: GEAIGNYY and EKD. Trimming stripped 0 bases from V and 4 bases from J, with 14 bases between. CDR3: CACDTVGRGGDKLIF. The CDR3 DNA follows: TGTGCCTGTGACACCGTTGGAAGGGGGGGCGATAAACTCATCTTT.

By share, this clone counts as medium-sized. V is TRDV2 and J is TRDJ1; 10 nucleotides match TRDD3. V dropped 5 bases and J dropped 2; count of bases not matched to a gene: 7. The CDR3 spans 15 residues. Germline V gene lookup returns CDR1 GEAIGNYY and CDR2 EKD. CDR3 in amino acids: CACVGLGDKTDKLIF. In nucleotides, the CDR3 is TGTGCCTGTGTGGGCCTGGGGGATAAAACCGATAAACTCATCTTT.